The next 20 T cell receptor beta chains were all read from a single sample in a study of T cells after yellow fever vaccination. One entry per CDR3 protein results from TCRdb running MiXCR on the 5' RACE reads. The data show around 350,000 distinct CDR3 sequences, with more than 5.5% seen just once and about 15% held by the top ten. This sample comprised PBMCs, obtained 5 days after the yellow fever booster vaccination. These receptors were obtained from a man aged 25-45 years who received the YFV17D yellow fever vaccine.

This clonotype was counted ten times or more. V and J are TRBV4-3 and TRBJ2-5; TRBD1 might be the D (5 bases). This CDR3 has 15 amino acids. V lost 2 bases and J lost 2, with 12 bases in between. In germline, CDR1 is LGHNA, CDR2 YSLEER. In DNA, the CDR3 is TGCGCCAGCAGCCAATCGTCAGGGTGGCAAGAGACCCAGTACTTC. Protein: CASSQSSGWQETQYF.

This clonotype was counted at least ten times. The chain joins TRBV10-3 to TRBJ2-1, with D hard to call. CDR1 and CDR2 from the germline V gene are ENHRY and SYGVKD. This CDR3 has 12 residues. Trimming shortened V by 10 bases and J by 4 bases, and 11 bases separated the two germline ends. This CDR3 reads CATGQVYNEQFF. CDR3 DNA: TGTGCCACGGGCCAGGTTTACAATGAGCAGTTCTTC.

This chain links TRBV20-1 with TRBJ2-1, with 8 nucleotides matching TRBD2. The J segment lost 5 bases and the V segment lost 2 bases, leaving 17 bases of the junction unmatched. The CDR3 is 18 amino acids. Germline V gene sequence: CDR1 DFQATT, CDR2 SNEGSKA (reference sequence). CDR3 sequence: CSARLTGLAPRENNEQFF. The CDR3 DNA reads TGCAGTGCTAGACTTACTGGACTAGCACCCAGAGAAAACAATGAGCAGTTCTTC.

This clonotype was detected only a few times. The chain has TRBV5-1 and TRBJ2-5; 8 bases match TRBD2. Germline V gene lookup returns CDR1 SGHRS and CDR2 YFSETQ. Trimming cost V 0 bases and J 1 base; bases outside gene matches: 11. This CDR3 has 18 amino acids. The CDR3 sequence: CASSLGRGGDSGQETQYF. The CDR3 coding sequence is TGCGCCAGCAGCTTGGGCCGGGGGGGAGATAGCGGCCAAGAGACCCAGTACTTC.

This clonotype showed up many times. This chain connects TRBV7-8 to TRBJ2-5, with 7 nucleotides matching TRBD1. With V trimmed by 5 bases and J by 4 bases, 13 bases remained unmatched. Germline-derived CDR1 and CDR2 are SGHVS and FQNEAQ. This CDR3 has 16 residues. CDR3 bases: TGTGCCAGCAGCGGACGGGACAGAGGGCTCGGAGAGACCCAGTACTTC. It codes for CASSGRDRGLGETQYF.

This clonotype has just a few counts. The rearrangement links TRBV3-1 to TRBJ1-6; D is unclear. Trimming removed 2 bases at V and 10 bases at J, with 12 bases between. This CDR3 is 14 amino acids long. The germline CDR1 and CDR2 sequences are LGHDT and YNNKEL (reference sequence). CDR3 loop: CASSQTGRESPLHF. As DNA, the CDR3 is TGTGCCAGCAGCCAAACGGGTAGAGAATCACCCCTCCACTTT.

This clonotype has at least ten counts. This chain links TRBV5-1 with TRBJ2-2; D is uncertain. Trimming stripped 5 bases from V and 2 bases from J, with 10 bases between. The CDR3 covers 14 residues. Germline assignment: CDR1 SGHRS and CDR2 YFSETQ. CDR3 sequence: CASSPTLNTGELFF. CDR3 DNA sequence: TGCGCCAGCAGTCCCACTCTCAACACCGGGGAGCTGTTTTTT.

This clonotype was observed many times. The chain uses TRBV5-1 and TRBJ2-7; 7 positions agree with TRBD1. Germline V gives CDR1 SGHRS, CDR2 YFSETQ. J gave up 3 bases and V 0 bases, and 6 bases lay outside the gene matches. This CDR3 has 15 residues. The CDR3 sequence: CASSLGTTGIYEQYF. The CDR3 coding sequence is TGCGCCAGCAGCTTGGGGACGACAGGGATCTACGAGCAGTACTTC.

This clonotype was recorded many times. V is TRBV7-8 and J is TRBJ2-5; the match to TRBD2 covers 13 bases. The CDR3 runs 15 residues. Trimming took 5 bases from V and 5 from J; bases not matched to a gene: 5. Per germline, CDR1 SGHVS and CDR2 FQNEAQ. The CDR3, as DNA: TGTGCCAGCAGCCCCCGACTAGCGGGAGGCGAGACCCAGTACTTC. This codes for CASSPRLAGGETQYF.

This clonotype was counted between two and nine times. The chain carries TRBV6-4 and TRBJ2-6; D possibly uses TRBD1 or TRBD2 (5 bases each). Deletions cut 7 bases from V and 0 bases from J, with 28 bases between. Germline V gives CDR1 MRHNA, CDR2 SNTAGT. CDR3 length equals 21 residues. The CDR3 is CASTRTPGTTSSFSGANVLTF. CDR3 nucleotides: TGTGCCAGCACAAGAACTCCCGGGACGACATCAAGCTTCTCTGGGGCCAACGTCCTGACTTTC.

The table lists this clonotype with many counts. CDR3 nucleotide sequence: TGTGCCAGCAGTTTCCGGGCTAATGAAAAACTGTTTTTT. Residues: CASSFRANEKLFF. The genes are TRBV12-3 or TRBV12-4 and TRBJ1-4, with D unresolved. Trimming took 3 bases from V and 3 from J, leaving 5 bases between them. The CDR3 totals 13 residues.

J is TRBJ2-7 and V is TRBV9; unclear D gene. Germline values: CDR1 SGDLS, CDR2 YYNGEE. The CDR3 has 13 residues. V lost 2 bases and J 0 bases, leaving 6 bases between the germline ends. The CDR3 DNA reads as TGTGCCAGCAGCGTGGAGCCCTCCTACGAGCAGTACTTC. Protein: CASSVEPSYEQYF.

CDR3 DNA: TGTGCCAGCAGCTTAGCGGGCCTATACGAGATGAACACCGGGGAGCTGTTTTTT. The encoded protein is CASSLAGLYEMNTGELFF. This rearrangement joins TRBV7-6 to TRBJ2-2; D ambiguous. CDR1 SGHVS and CDR2 FNYEAQ come from the germline V gene. Trimming shortened V by 0 bases and J by 1 base, and 15 bases separated the two germline ends. The CDR3 is made up of 18 amino acids.

This clonotype was counted only a few times. The rearrangement joins TRBV4-2 to TRBJ2-7; 8 bases agree with TRBD2. After removal of 1 base from V and 0 bases from J, the junction contained 11 bases not matched to a gene. This CDR3 contains 18 residues. Looked up from germline, CDR1 is LGHNA and CDR2 is YNFKEQ. The CDR3 region is CASSQVLGAGGGSYEQYF. CDR3 nucleotides: TGTGCCAGCAGCCAAGTACTCGGCGCGGGAGGCGGCTCCTACGAGCAGTACTTC.

This clonotype showed up just a few times. V and J are TRBV12-3 or TRBV12-4 and TRBJ1-1; maybe TRBD1 (5 bases). The CDR3 is made up of 15 amino acids. The ends were cut back, 3 bases at V and 6 bases at J, with 17 bases in the middle. For the CDR3, the DNA is TGTGCCAGCAGTTTGGCGGCAGGGAGTTTCGCTGAAGCTTTCTTT. It translates to CASSLAAGSFAEAFF.

In this sample, this clonotype turned up a few times. The chain recombines TRBV10-3 with TRBJ2-1; no firm D call. There are 15 residues in the CDR3. Germline V gene lookup returns CDR1 ENHRY and CDR2 SYGVKD. Trimming left V 2 bases short and J 0 bases short, with 8 bases between. In nucleotides, the CDR3 is TGTGCCATCAGTGAGGGCCCGAGCTCCTACAATGAGCAGTTCTTC. It codes for CAISEGPSSYNEQFF.

The genes are TRBV12-3 or TRBV12-4 and TRBJ1-6; D remains ambiguous. This CDR3 comprises 15 residues. The germline V and J ends were trimmed by 4 bases and 6 bases, with 13 bases remaining between them. The chain's CDR3 is CASSSRGFSNSPLHF. CDR3 nucleotide sequence: TGTGCCAGCAGTTCCCGGGGTTTTAGTAATTCACCCCTCCACTTT.

This chain uses TRBV25-1 with TRBJ2-7, with 8 bases that match TRBD1. The CDR3 sequence is 13 residues long. Trimming cost V 8 bases and J 4 bases; bases outside gene matches: 7. CDR1 is MGHDK, CDR2 SYGVNS, per germline. The CDR3 protein is CASAPGQGYEQYF. Here the CDR3 DNA reads TGTGCCAGCGCTCCAGGACAGGGTTACGAGCAGTACTTC.

In this sample, this clonotype turned up many times. The chain uses TRBV20-1 and TRBJ1-4; D is perhaps TRBD1 (6 bases). This CDR3 is built from 13 residues. Trimming removed 5 bases at V and 4 bases at J, with 11 bases between. The germline V gene encodes CDR1 DFQATT and CDR2 SNEGSKA (reference sequence). The CDR3 DNA reads TGCAGTGCTCCGACAGGCATTAATGAAAAACTGTTTTTT. The encoded protein is CSAPTGINEKLFF.

This clonotype was observed at least ten times. The V gene is TRBV5-1, the J gene TRBJ2-5; perhaps D is TRBD1 or TRBD2 (5 bases each). This CDR3 has 15 residues. V dropped 3 bases and J dropped 2 bases, with 14 bases sitting between them. CDR1 and CDR2 (germline): SGHRS, YFSETQ. CDR3 DNA sequence: TGCGCCAGCAGCTCGGGGCCGGGTAGGCAAGAGACCCAGTACTTC. It encodes CASSSGPGRQETQYF.